These 19 T cell receptor beta chains were sequenced from one sample in a study of blood T cell repertoires in COVID-19. Method: immunoSEQ multiplex PCR; TCRdb's copy keeps in-frame clones and lacks some. Of around 300,000 clones listed, roughly 90% are singletons. The specimen sequenced was PBMCs or T cells enriched from blood (not recorded which). These receptors all stem from a woman in her forties or fifties who had recovered from COVID-19.

The V and J genes are TRBV7-6 and TRBJ2-1; D not certain. The CDR3 sequence is 12 residues long. The germline V gene has CDR1 SGHVS and CDR2 FNYEAQ. The V end was cut by 2 bases, the J end by 5 bases, with 4 bases between. CDR3 DNA sequence: TGTGCCAGCAGCTTAACGGACAATGAGCAGTTCTTC. Its protein product is CASSLTDNEQFF.

The rearrangement links TRBV18 to TRBJ2-1, with D possibly being TRBD2 (6 bases). The CDR3 is 16 residues long. V was cut by 2 bases and J by 5 bases, with 16 bases left in between. Germline assignment: CDR1 KGHSH and CDR2 LQKENI. Here the CDR3 reads CASSPSYGGINNEQFF. The CDR3 DNA sequence: TGTGCCAGCTCACCATCGTACGGAGGGATCAACAATGAGCAGTTCTTC. Combining the CDR3 with reference TRBV18 and TRBJ2-1 gives the whole variable domain NAGVMQNPRHLVRRRGQEARLRCSPMKGHSHVYWYRQLPEEGLKFMVYLQKENIIDESGMPKERFSAEFPKEGPSILRIQQVVRGDSAAYFCASSPSYGGINNEQFFGPGTRLTVL.

The chain links TRBV7-9 to TRBJ2-3; 8 bases are a match to TRBD2. Unmatched junction bases numbered 2, after V lost 5 bases and J lost 1 base. The germline gives CDR1 SEHNR, CDR2 FQNEAQ (reference sequence). CDR3 length equals 14 residues. The CDR3 here is CASSLTSGTDTQYF. The CDR3 DNA follows: TGTGCCAGCAGCCTGACTAGCGGCACAGATACGCAGTATTTT.

The chain carries TRBV10-2 and TRBJ2-1; 10 nucleotides match TRBD2. The CDR3 spans 17 residues. Germline V CDR1 and CDR2: WSHSY, SAAADI. V dropped 3 bases and J dropped 0; count of bases not matched to a gene: 5. For the CDR3, the DNA is TGCGCCAGCAGTGAAGCTCTAGCGGGAGCCTCCTACAATGAGCAGTTCTTC. Its protein product is CASSEALAGASYNEQFF.

V and J are TRBV5-1 and TRBJ1-2; TRBD1 matches at 12 bases. Trimming took 7 bases from V and 7 from J; bases not matched to a gene: 8. The CDR3 spans 14 residues. Germline V gene lookup returns CDR1 SGHRS and CDR2 YFSETQ. Here the CDR3 DNA reads TGCGCCAGCGCGGAGGGACAGGGGGCTTCTGGCTACACCTTC. Amino acids: CASAEGQGASGYTF.

The rearrangement links TRBV6-5 to TRBJ1-5; no firm D call. Per the germline V gene, CDR1 is MNHEY and CDR2 is SVGAGI. Trimming took 6 bases from V and 4 from J, leaving 7 bases between them. The CDR3 is 12 amino acids. The CDR3 DNA sequence: TGTGCCAGCAGGGGAGGGAATCAGCCCCAGCATTTT. Amino acids: CASRGGNQPQHF.

The J gene is TRBJ2-7, the V gene TRBV27; tentative D call: TRBD1 (6 bases). The CDR3 length is 14 residues. CDR1 MNHEY and CDR2 SMNVEV come from the germline V gene (reference sequence). V was cut by 2 bases and J by 2 bases, with 10 bases left in between. The CDR3 region has the DNA TGTGCCAGCAGTTTAGGGGACACCACCTACGAGCAGTACTTC. Amino acids: CASSLGDTTYEQYF.

This clone was detected a few times. This sequence joins TRBV2 and TRBJ2-1; D not certain. Germline V gives CDR1 SNHLY, CDR2 FYNNEI. V shed 6 bases and J shed 9 bases, with 15 bases lying between them. The CDR3 runs to 13 residues. CDR3 sequence reads: CASRNYLLGEQFF. In nucleotides, the CDR3 is TGTGCCAGCAGGAACTATTTACTCGGTGAGCAGTTCTTC.

The chain carries TRBV27 and TRBJ2-3; 8 bases agree with TRBD2. Per germline, CDR1 MNHEY and CDR2 SMNVEV (reference sequence). CDR3 length: 15 amino acids. The J segment lost 2 bases and the V segment lost 5 bases, leaving 6 bases of the junction unmatched. CDR3 residues: CASSQLAGNTDTQYF. CDR3 coding DNA: TGTGCCAGCAGTCAGTTAGCGGGAAACACAGATACGCAGTATTTT.

The rearrangement links TRBV25-1 to TRBJ1-5; 11 bases are shared with TRBD1. The CDR3 sequence is 16 residues long. Germline assignment: CDR1 MGHDK and CDR2 SYGVNS. V trimming: 4 bases; J trimming: 2 bases; junction bases outside the gene matches: 4. CDR3 nucleotide sequence: TGTGCCAGCAGTGGGACAGGGGGCGTTGGCAATCAGCCCCAGCATTTT. Encoded protein: CASSGTGGVGNQPQHF.

About this clone: At the DNA level, this CDR3 is encoded by other sequences in the same sample as well. CDR3 region: CASSPGQNYGYTF. The CDR3 bases are TGTGCCAGCAGCCCGGGACAGAACTATGGCTACACCTTC. The rearrangement joins TRBV28 to TRBJ1-2; 7 nucleotides line up with TRBD1. V dropped 6 bases and J dropped 2; count of bases not matched to a gene: 3. The CDR3 consists of 13 residues. Germline assignment: CDR1 MDHEN and CDR2 SYDVKM.

This chain uses TRBV29-1 with TRBJ2-7, with 8 bases fitting TRBD1. V lost 3 bases to trimming and J lost 7 bases; unmatched junction nucleotides: 11. This CDR3 has 14 residues. The germline V gene encodes CDR1 SQVTM and CDR2 ANQGSEA. The CDR3 region is CSVELSGQVREQYF. The CDR3 coding sequence is TGCAGCGTTGAGCTCTCGGGACAGGTGCGAGAGCAGTACTTC.

The chain joins TRBV7-3 to TRBJ2-3; 8 bases are a match to TRBD2. CDR3 size: 15 residues. Looked up from germline, CDR1 is SGHTA and CDR2 is FQGTGA. The junction had 5 bases not matched to a gene; V was cut back by 3 bases and J by 3 bases. CDR3 in amino acids: CASSFGAGETDTQYF. CDR3 nucleotide sequence: TGTGCCAGCAGCTTCGGAGCGGGAGAGACAGATACGCAGTATTTT.

The chain couples TRBV7-8 to TRBJ1-2; 7 nucleotides align to TRBD1. The CDR3 sequence is 15 residues long. The trim removed 5 bases at V and 4 bases at J, leaving 10 bases unmatched. Germline V gene sequence: CDR1 SGHVS, CDR2 FQNEAQ. Here the CDR3 reads CASSPGRGGPYGYTF. The CDR3 DNA sequence: TGTGCCAGCAGCCCCGGAAGAGGGGGCCCCTATGGCTACACCTTC.

The chain's CDR3 is CATEGRVGNEQFF. CDR3 bases: TGTGCCACCGAGGGGAGGGTCGGCAATGAGCAGTTCTTC. The gene calls are TRBV24-1 and TRBJ2-1; 7 nucleotides line up with TRBD2. Germline values: CDR1 KGHDR, CDR2 SFDVKD. With V trimmed by 9 bases and J by 6 bases, 7 bases remained unmatched. This CDR3 has 13 residues.

V gene TRBV7-3 combines with J gene TRBJ1-3; D is unclear. The V gene's germline CDR1 is SGHTA and CDR2 FQGTGA. This CDR3 is 13 amino acids long. Trimming removed 0 bases from V and 11 bases from J, with 11 bases in between. The CDR3 nucleotides read TGTGCCAGCAGCTTAACGGCGGGGAACCCCATATATTTT. This codes for CASSLTAGNPIYF.

This rearrangement joins TRBV28 to TRBJ2-7; 14 bases are shared with TRBD2. CDR3 length: 15 amino acids. Germline CDR1 and CDR2: MDHEN and SYDVKM. V dropped 5 bases and J dropped 3; count of bases not matched to a gene: 3. The CDR3, as DNA: TGTGCCAGCAGTCCGGGGACTAGCGGGGGCTACGAGCAGTACTTC. The encoded protein is CASSPGTSGGYEQYF. Drawing the rest from reference TRBV28 and TRBJ2-7, the complete variable domain is DVKVTQSSRYLVKRTGEKVFLECVQDMDHENMFWYRQDPGLGLRLIYFSYDVKMKEKGDIPEGYSVSREKKERFSLILESASTNQTSMYLCASSPGTSGGYEQYFGPGTRLTVT.

The chain uses TRBV4-2 and TRBJ2-2; D ambiguous. The CDR3 sequence is 12 residues long. Trimming shortened V by 6 bases and J by 5 bases, and 7 bases separated the two germline ends. The V gene's germline CDR1 is LGHNA and CDR2 YNFKEQ. The CDR3 here is CASRRWTGELFF. In DNA, the CDR3 is TGTGCCAGCAGACGGTGGACCGGGGAGCTGTTTTTT.

The chain joins TRBV5-5 to TRBJ2-3; no firm D call. This CDR3 has 13 amino acids. V shed 4 bases and J shed 2 bases, with 8 bases lying between them. Germline values: CDR1 SGHKS, CDR2 YYEKEE (reference sequence). The CDR3 region is CASSTQITDTQYF. The CDR3 DNA is TGTGCCAGCAGCACGCAGATCACAGATACGCAGTATTTT.